Below, 24 T cell receptor beta chains from the same sample are listed, as sequenced in a study of blood T cell repertoires in COVID-19. Using immunoSEQ multiplex PCR, the repertoire was profiled, and TCRdb retains in-frame clones only, with some absent. There are some 170,000 clones in the sample; approximately 90% occur only once, and 1.6% lies in the top ten. The sequenced sample was peripheral blood. The source is a woman in her 50s with acute or convalescent COVID-19.

The CDR3 region has the DNA TGTGCCAGCAGCCAACCGCAGGGGGGAGGCTACACCTTC. Residues: CASSQPQGGGYTF. The genes are TRBV3-1 (or the pseudogene TRBV3-2) and TRBJ1-2; 7 bases match TRBD1. This CDR3 region has 13 residues. J gave up 8 bases and V 2 bases, and 5 bases lay outside the gene matches. Germline V gene lookup returns CDR1 LGHDT and CDR2 YNNKEL (reference sequence).

The V gene is TRBV19, the J gene TRBJ1-5; 7 bases map to TRBD1. Germline values: CDR1 LNHDA, CDR2 SQIVND (reference sequence). The CDR3 covers 18 residues. The trim removed 4 bases at V and 7 bases at J, leaving 19 bases unmatched. CDR3 DNA sequence: TGTGCCAGTAGTAGGAGTTACGGAACTTCAGGGGGAAGCCAGCCCCAGCATTTT. Protein sequence: CASSRSYGTSGGSQPQHF.

In nucleotides, the CDR3 is TGCGCCAGCAGCTTGGTTGAAGGGGAGGGCACTGAAGCTTTCTTT. It specifies CASSLVEGEGTEAFF. This chain links TRBV5-1 with TRBJ1-1, with D maybe TRBD1 (5 bases). The V and J ends lost 0 bases and 4 bases respectively, with 13 bases between them. The CDR3 is 15 residues long. From germline, CDR1 is SGHRS and CDR2 YFSETQ.

V and J are TRBV6-2 or TRBV6-3 and TRBJ2-7; TRBD1 matches at 8 bases. The CDR3 runs to 14 residues. CDR1 and CDR2 from the germline V gene are MNHEY and SVGEGT. V lost 5 bases and J lost 4; bases outside the gene matches: 7. The CDR3 sequence is CASSGGTGSYEQYF. CDR3 bases: TGTGCCAGCAGTGGAGGGACAGGTTCTTACGAGCAGTACTTC.

V usage is TRBV24-1 and J usage is TRBJ1-2; 11 nucleotides agree with TRBD1. Losses at the gene ends were 4 bases for V and 7 bases for J; bases not matched to a gene: 4. Germline-derived CDR1 and CDR2 are KGHDR and SFDVKD. This CDR3 has 14 amino acids. The CDR3 nucleotides are TGTGCCACCAGTGACCCCGGGACAGGGGGTGGCTACACCTTC. It specifies CATSDPGTGGGYTF.

The chain links TRBV19 to TRBJ2-3; TRBD2 matches 8 bases. Germline-derived CDR1 and CDR2 are LNHDA and SQIVND (reference sequence). The V segment lost 6 bases and the J segment 2 bases; nucleotides outside the gene matches: 7. The CDR3 length is 15 residues. Here the CDR3 reads CASSQLAGFTDTQYF. The CDR3 nucleotides read TGTGCCAGTAGCCAATTAGCGGGATTCACAGATACGCAGTATTTT. Together with reference TRBV19 and TRBJ2-3, the CDR3 gives the full variable domain: DGGITQSPKYLFRKEGQNVTLSCEQNLNHDAMYWYRQDPGQGLRLIYYSQIVNDFQKGDIAEGYSVSREKKESFPLTVTSAQKNPTAFYLCASSQLAGFTDTQYFGPGTRLTVL.

The rearrangement uses TRBV19 and TRBJ2-5; 7 bases fit TRBD2. Germline V lookup: CDR1 LNHDA, CDR2 SQIVND (reference sequence). This CDR3 has 17 residues. J gave up 5 bases and V 5 bases, and 17 bases lay outside the gene matches. DNA of the CDR3: TGTGCCAGTAGTGCGGCCCCTGAGGGCGGGAGTAGGGAGACCCAGTACTTC. Its protein is CASSAAPEGGSRETQYF. The variable domain in full, completed from reference TRBV19 and TRBJ2-5, reads DGGITQSPKYLFRKEGQNVTLSCEQNLNHDAMYWYRQDPGQGLRLIYYSQIVNDFQKGDIAEGYSVSREKKESFPLTVTSAQKNPTAFYLCASSAAPEGGSRETQYFGPGTRLLVL.

This chain connects TRBV6-5 to TRBJ2-7; the match to TRBD1 covers 10 bases. Germline V gene sequence: CDR1 MNHEY, CDR2 SVGAGI. V lost 11 bases, J lost 4 bases, and 8 bases stayed unmatched. The CDR3 length is 13 residues. CDR3 nucleotides: TGTGCCGTTGGGGGACAGGGGATTTACGAGCAGTACTTC. This codes for CAVGGQGIYEQYF.

The chain links TRBV3-1 (or the pseudogene TRBV3-2) to TRBJ1-5; D perhaps matches TRBD1 (5 bases). The CDR3 is 15 amino acids. Trimming stripped 2 bases from V and 0 bases from J, with 8 bases between. CDR1 is LGHDT and CDR2 is YNNKEL in the germline V gene (reference sequence). CDR3 DNA: TGTGCCAGCAGCCAACGGGGGACTAGCAATCAGCCCCAGCATTTT. It is translated as CASSQRGTSNQPQHF.

The chain employs TRBV21-1 and TRBJ1-2; TRBD1 is the table's D call and was not checked against the DNA. TRBV21-1 is assigned pseudogene status. The CDR3 runs 19 residues. The CDR3 loop reads CASSKGSDGTGVPNYGYTF. The CDR3 DNA reads TGTGCCAGCAGCAAAGGAAGCGATGGGACAGGGGTTCCCAACTATGGCTACACCTTC.

The gene calls are TRBV11-3 and TRBJ1-1; D unclear. Germline V gene data show CDR1 as SGHNT and CDR2 as YENEEA. This CDR3 is 13 amino acids long. The V end lost 5 bases, the J end lost 3 bases, and 10 bases lay between the germline ends. The CDR3: CASSPRGYTEAFF. The CDR3 DNA follows: TGTGCCAGCAGCCCCCGCGGATACACTGAAGCTTTCTTT. Filled out from reference TRBV11-3 and TRBJ1-1, the complete variable domain reads EAGVVQSPRYKIIEKKQPVAFWCNPISGHNTLYWYLQNLGQGPELLIRYENEEAVDDSQLPKDRFSAERLKGVDSTLKIQPAELGDSAVYLCASSPRGYTEAFFGQGTRLTVV.

The gene calls are TRBV6-1 and TRBJ1-2; D might be TRBD1 (5 bases). CDR1 MNHNS and CDR2 SASEGT come from the germline V gene. V was clipped by 3 bases and J by 7 bases, with 18 bases between them. CDR3 size: 15 residues. The CDR3 sequence: CASSEPGTTNSGYTF. CDR3 DNA: TGTGCCAGCAGTGAGCCCGGGACTACCAACAGTGGCTACACCTTC.

The chain couples TRBV5-1 to TRBJ2-7, with 11 nucleotides matching TRBD2. Germline trimming cut 4 bases from V and 5 bases from J; bases unmatched to any gene: 8. CDR3 length: 15 amino acids. Per germline, CDR1 SGHRS and CDR2 YFSETQ. The CDR3 DNA reads TGCGCCAGCAGCGAAACTAGCGGGAGTTTCCACGAGCAGTACTTC. Protein product: CASSETSGSFHEQYF.

The chain recombines TRBV19 with TRBJ2-5; 11 bases fit TRBD2. CDR1 is LNHDA, CDR2 SQIVND, per germline (reference sequence). V was clipped by 6 bases and J by 2 bases; unmatched bases: 5. The CDR3 has 15 amino acids. This CDR3 is CASRSTSGEQETQYF. CDR3 sequence (DNA): TGTGCCAGTAGGTCGACTAGCGGGGAACAAGAGACCCAGTACTTC. The variable domain in full, with the rest retrieved from reference TRBV19 and TRBJ2-5, is DGGITQSPKYLFRKEGQNVTLSCEQNLNHDAMYWYRQDPGQGLRLIYYSQIVNDFQKGDIAEGYSVSREKKESFPLTVTSAQKNPTAFYLCASRSTSGEQETQYFGPGTRLLVL.

The chain carries TRBV9 and TRBJ1-1; D unclear. The CDR3 is 14 residues long. V was clipped by 0 bases and J by 9 bases, with 15 bases between them. Germline V gene sequence: CDR1 SGDLS, CDR2 YYNGEE. This chain's CDR3 is CASSVDSIPAQAFF. The DNA for the CDR3 is TGTGCCAGCAGCGTAGACAGCATTCCAGCCCAAGCTTTCTTT. The variable domain in full, completed from reference TRBV9 and TRBJ1-1, reads DSGVTQTPKHLITATGQRVTLRCSPRSGDLSVYWYQQSLDQGLQFLIQYYNGEERAKGNILERFSAQQFPDLHSELNLSSLELGDSALYFCASSVDSIPAQAFFGQGTRLTVV.

The V and J genes are TRBV12-3 or TRBV12-4 and TRBJ2-2; a weak D match, TRBD1 (5 bases). Trimming stripped 5 bases from V and 6 bases from J, with 10 bases between. The CDR3 contains 13 residues. In DNA form, the CDR3 reads TGTGCCAGCAGTCAAACAGGAGCCGGGGAGCTGTTTTTT. It yields the protein CASSQTGAGELFF.

The chain recombines TRBV6-5 with TRBJ1-3; D uncertain. The CDR3 is 13 residues long. Between the trimmed V and J ends, which lost 7 bases and 0 bases, there was a span of 7 bases. Germline CDR1 reads MNHEY; CDR2 reads SVGAGI. The CDR3: CASIGPSGNTIYF. The CDR3 DNA reads as TGTGCCAGCATCGGTCCCTCTGGAAACACCATATATTTT.

This chain uses TRBV7-8 with TRBJ1-5, with TRBD1 matching 7 bases. CDR3 length: 14 residues. From germline, CDR1 is SGHVS and CDR2 FQNEAQ. J was trimmed by 4 bases and V by 3 bases; bases with no gene match: 3. CDR3 amino acids: CASSFGTENQPQHF. As DNA, the CDR3 is TGTGCCAGCAGCTTCGGGACAGAAAATCAGCCCCAGCATTTT.

The V call is TRBV25-1, the J call TRBJ1-6; 8 bases are shared with TRBD1. In germline, CDR1 is MGHDK, CDR2 SYGVNS. V lost 4 bases and J lost 7; bases outside the gene matches: 3. The CDR3 spans 14 residues. The CDR3 is CASSVQGGNSPLHF. The CDR3 DNA sequence: TGTGCCAGCAGTGTACAGGGGGGCAATTCACCCCTCCACTTT.

This clone was counted only a few times. The chain combines TRBV5-1 with TRBJ2-3; D is possibly TRBD1 (5 bases). The CDR3 runs to 15 residues. Deletions cut 0 bases from V and 0 bases from J, with 8 bases between. CDR1 and CDR2 from the germline V gene are SGHRS and YFSETQ. In nucleotides, the CDR3 is TGCGCCAGCAGCTTGGTGACAGCTAGCACAGATACGCAGTATTTT. Translated: CASSLVTASTDTQYF.

This clone was seen only a few times. This rearrangement joins TRBV18 to TRBJ2-2; the match to TRBD1 covers 7 bases. With 3 bases clipped from V and 7 bases from J, the junction kept 11 bases outside the gene matches. There are 16 residues in the CDR3. Germline CDR1 KGHSH, CDR2 LQKENI. CDR3 DNA: TGTGCCAGCTCACCCGGCCTTGACAGGGCCCACGGGGAGCTGTTTTTT. Encoded protein: CASSPGLDRAHGELFF.

This chain joins TRBV19 and TRBJ2-1; 8 bases are shared with TRBD2. The germline gives CDR1 LNHDA, CDR2 SQIVND (reference sequence). This CDR3 has 17 amino acids. Unmatched junction bases numbered 8, after V lost 3 bases and J lost 1 base. The CDR3: CASSMPGGLGSYNEQFF. Here the CDR3 DNA reads TGTGCCAGTAGTATGCCGGGGGGGCTAGGTTCCTACAATGAGCAGTTCTTC.

The chain uses TRBV27 and TRBJ2-7; 15 bases are a match to TRBD2. This CDR3 comprises 15 residues. Trimming took 6 bases from V and 7 from J; bases not matched to a gene: 7. Looked up from germline, CDR1 is MNHEY and CDR2 is SMNVEV (reference sequence). As DNA, the CDR3 is TGTGCCAGCAGCCTCGGACTAGCGGGAGGGAGGGAGCAGTACTTC. Its protein is CASSLGLAGGREQYF.

The rearrangement links TRBV10-3 to TRBJ2-1, with a possible D match to TRBD2 (6 bases). Germline CDR1 and CDR2: ENHRY and SYGVKD. The CDR3 has 14 amino acids. Trimming took off 6 bases at V and 0 bases at J, with 9 bases between the two ends. CDR3 sequence: CAISGSSSYNEQFF. The CDR3 nucleotides are TGTGCCATCAGCGGGAGCAGCTCCTACAATGAGCAGTTCTTC.